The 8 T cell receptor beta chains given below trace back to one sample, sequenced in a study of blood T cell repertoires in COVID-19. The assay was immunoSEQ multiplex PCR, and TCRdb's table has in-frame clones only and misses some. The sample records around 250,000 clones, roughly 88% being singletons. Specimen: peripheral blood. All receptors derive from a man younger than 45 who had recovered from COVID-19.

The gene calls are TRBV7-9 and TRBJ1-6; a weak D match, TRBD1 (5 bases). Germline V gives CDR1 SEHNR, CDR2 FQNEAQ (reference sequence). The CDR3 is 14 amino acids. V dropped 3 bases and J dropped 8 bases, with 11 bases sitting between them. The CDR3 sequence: CASSLGFRDSPLHF. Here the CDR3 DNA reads TGTGCCAGCAGCTTGGGCTTCAGGGATTCACCCCTCCACTTT.

The CDR3 reads CSIGTPDEQYF. CDR3 in DNA: TGCAGTATCGGGACTCCCGACGAGCAGTACTTC. The chain is built from TRBV20-1 and TRBJ2-7; D is possibly TRBD2 (6 bases). V lost 8 bases and J 5 bases, leaving 13 bases between the germline ends. This CDR3 contains 11 residues. The V gene's germline CDR1 is DFQATT and CDR2 SNEGSKA (reference sequence).

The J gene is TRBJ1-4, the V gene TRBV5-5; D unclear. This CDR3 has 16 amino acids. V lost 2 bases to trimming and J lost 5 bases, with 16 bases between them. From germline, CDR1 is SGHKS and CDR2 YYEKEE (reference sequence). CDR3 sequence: CASSFIGTVANEKLFF. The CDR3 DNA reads TGTGCCAGCAGCTTCATTGGCACAGTGGCGAATGAAAAACTGTTTTTT. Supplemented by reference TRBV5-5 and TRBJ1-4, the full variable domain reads DAGVTQSPTHLIKTRGQQVTLRCSPISGHKSVSWYQQVLGQGPQFIFQYYEKEERGRGNFPDRFSARQFPNYSSELNVNALLLGDSALYLCASSFIGTVANEKLFFGSGTQLSVL.

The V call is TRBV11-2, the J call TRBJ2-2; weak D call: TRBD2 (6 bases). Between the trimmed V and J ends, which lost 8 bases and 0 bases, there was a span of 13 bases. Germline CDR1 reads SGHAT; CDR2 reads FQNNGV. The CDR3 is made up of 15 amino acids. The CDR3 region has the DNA TGTGCCAGCTCTCCCTGGGGGGCGAACACCGGGGAGCTGTTTTTT. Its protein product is CASSPWGANTGELFF.

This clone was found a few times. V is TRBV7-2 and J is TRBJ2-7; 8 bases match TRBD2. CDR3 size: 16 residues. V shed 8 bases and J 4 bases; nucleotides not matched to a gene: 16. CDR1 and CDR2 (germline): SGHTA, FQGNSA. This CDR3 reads CASLRGSGTSSYEQYF. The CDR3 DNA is TGTGCCAGCTTAAGGGGGTCCGGGACTAGTTCTTACGAGCAGTACTTC.

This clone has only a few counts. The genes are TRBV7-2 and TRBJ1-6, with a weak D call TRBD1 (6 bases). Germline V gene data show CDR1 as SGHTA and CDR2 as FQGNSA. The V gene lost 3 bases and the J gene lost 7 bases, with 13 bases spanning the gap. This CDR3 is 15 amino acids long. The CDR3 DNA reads TGTGCCAGCAGCTTCTGGACAGATATAAATTCACCCCTCCACTTT. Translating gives CASSFWTDINSPLHF.

The chain's CDR3 is CAISGDPFGNTIYF. In nucleotides, the CDR3 is TGTGCCATCAGTGGAGATCCTTTTGGAAACACCATATATTTT. J is TRBJ1-3 and V is TRBV10-3; D uncertain. This CDR3 comprises 14 residues. Germline CDR1 reads ENHRY; CDR2 reads SYGVKD. V lost 4 bases, J lost 3 bases, and 10 bases lay in between.

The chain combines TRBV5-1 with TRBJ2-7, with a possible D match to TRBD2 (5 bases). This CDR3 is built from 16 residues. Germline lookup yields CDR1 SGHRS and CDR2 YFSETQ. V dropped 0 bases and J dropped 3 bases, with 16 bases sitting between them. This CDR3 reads CASSLARVPDFYEQYF. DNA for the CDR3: TGCGCCAGCAGCTTGGCTCGCGTTCCGGACTTCTACGAGCAGTACTTC.